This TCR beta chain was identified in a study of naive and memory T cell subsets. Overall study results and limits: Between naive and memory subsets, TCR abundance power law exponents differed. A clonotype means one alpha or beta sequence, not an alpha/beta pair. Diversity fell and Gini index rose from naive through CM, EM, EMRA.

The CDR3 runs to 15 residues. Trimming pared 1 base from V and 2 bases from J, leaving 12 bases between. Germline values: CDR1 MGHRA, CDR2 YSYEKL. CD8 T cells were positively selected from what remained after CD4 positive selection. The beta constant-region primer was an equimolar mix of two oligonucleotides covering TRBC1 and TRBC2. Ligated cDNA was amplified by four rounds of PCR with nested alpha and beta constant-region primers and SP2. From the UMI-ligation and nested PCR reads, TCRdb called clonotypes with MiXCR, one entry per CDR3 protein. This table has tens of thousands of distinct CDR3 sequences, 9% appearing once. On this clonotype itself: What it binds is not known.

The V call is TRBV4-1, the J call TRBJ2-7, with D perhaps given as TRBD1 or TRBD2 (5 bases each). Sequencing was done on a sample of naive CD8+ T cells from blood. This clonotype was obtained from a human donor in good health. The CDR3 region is CASSQGTRGTYEQYF. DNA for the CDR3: TGCGCCAGCAGCCAAGGCACTAGGGGAACCTACGAGCAGTACTTC.